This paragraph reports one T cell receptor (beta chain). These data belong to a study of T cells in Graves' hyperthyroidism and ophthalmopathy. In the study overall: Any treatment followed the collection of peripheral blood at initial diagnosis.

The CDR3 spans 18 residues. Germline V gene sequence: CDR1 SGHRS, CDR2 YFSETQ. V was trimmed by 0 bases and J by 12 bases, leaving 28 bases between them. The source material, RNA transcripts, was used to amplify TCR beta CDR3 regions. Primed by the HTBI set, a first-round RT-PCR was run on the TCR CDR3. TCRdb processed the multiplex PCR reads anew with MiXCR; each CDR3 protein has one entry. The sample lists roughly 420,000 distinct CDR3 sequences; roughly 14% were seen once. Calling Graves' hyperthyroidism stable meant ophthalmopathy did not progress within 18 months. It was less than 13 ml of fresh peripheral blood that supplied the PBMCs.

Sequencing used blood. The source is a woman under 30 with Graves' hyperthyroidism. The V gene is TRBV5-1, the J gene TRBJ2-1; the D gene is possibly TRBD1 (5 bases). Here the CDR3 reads CASSLDPMAQGLGLWQFF. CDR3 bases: TGCGCCAGCAGCTTGGATCCAATGGCGCAGGGCCTGGGTTTATGGCAGTTCTTC.